Listed below are T cell receptor beta chains from one sample, sequenced in a study of blood T cell repertoires in COVID-19. Using immunoSEQ multiplex PCR, the repertoire was profiled, and TCRdb retains in-frame clones only, with some absent. The top ten hold 1% to 1.5% of the sample, which has a few hundred thousand clones, approximately 88% seen once. The sample comprised PBMCs or T cells enriched from blood (not recorded which). These receptors came from a middle-aged woman with acute COVID-19. CDR3s include the opening cysteine and the closing phenylalanine or tryptophan. Fields, in order: V gene, D gene, clone size, J gene, CDR3 protein, CDR3 DNA. The D gene is left open where the match is weak. Expanded clones are given a class, and other clones once, few, many or no size at all.

V: TRBV11-3
D: NA
size: NA
J: TRBJ2-3
CDR3: CASSSQGAITTDTQYF
DNA: TGTGCCAGCAGCTCCCAGGGTGCTATTACGACAGATACGCAGTATTTT

V: TRBV3-1/TRBV3-2
D: TRBD2
size: NA
J: TRBJ2-1
CDR3: CASSPRREGPEQFF
DNA: TGTGCCAGCAGCCCCAGGCGGGAGGGTCCTGAGCAGTTCTTC

V: TRBV5-1
D: TRBD2
size: once
J: TRBJ2-6
CDR3: CASSLTGLAGGSGANVLTF
DNA: TGCGCCAGCAGCTTGACGGGACTAGCGGGGGGCTCTGGGGCCAACGTCCTGACTTTC

V: TRBV27
D: NA
size: NA
J: TRBJ1-6
CDR3: CASSLEGRAPLHF
DNA: TGTGCCAGCAGTTTGGAGGGGAGGGCACCCCTCCACTTT

V: TRBV24-1
D: TRBD2
size: NA
J: TRBJ2-3
CDR3: CATSELGLAGGVDTQYF
DNA: TGTGCCACCAGTGAGCTGGGACTAGCGGGAGGTGTAGATACGCAGTATTTT

V: TRBV2
D: NA
size: NA
J: TRBJ1-2
CDR3: CASSPTGYVAYGYTF
DNA: TGTGCCAGCAGCCCAACAGGGTATGTGGCCTATGGCTACACCTTC

V: TRBV9
D: NA
size: NA
J: TRBJ2-1
CDR3: CASSVGLGDEQFF
DNA: TGTGCCAGCAGCGTAGGCCTCGGGGATGAGCAGTTCTTC

V: TRBV19
D: TRBD1
size: NA
J: TRBJ1-5
CDR3: CASARTGFSNQPQHF
DNA: TGTGCCAGCGCCCGGACAGGTTTTAGCAATCAGCCCCAGCATTTT

V: TRBV9
D: NA
size: NA
J: TRBJ2-2
CDR3: CASSVNNQELFF
DNA: TGTGCCAGCAGCGTCAACAACCAGGAGCTGTTTTTT

V: TRBV5-4
D: TRBD2
size: few
J: TRBJ2-5
CDR3: CASSLASGRGETQYF
DNA: TGTGCCAGCAGCTTGGCTAGCGGACGTGGTGAGACCCAGTACTTC

V: TRBV5-6
D: NA
size: once
J: TRBJ2-1
CDR3: CASRLAGLVGYNEQFF
DNA: TGTGCCAGCAGACTGGCGGGGTTGGTAGGCTACAATGAGCAGTTCTTC

V: TRBV15
D: TRBD2
size: NA
J: TRBJ2-1
CDR3: CATSRDITSGSAAEQFF
DNA: TGTGCCACCAGCAGAGATATAACTAGCGGGAGTGCGGCTGAGCAGTTCTTC

V: TRBV27
D: TRBD1
size: once
J: TRBJ2-7
CDR3: CASSSGQPYEQYF
DNA: TGTGCCAGCAGTTCGGGACAGCCCTACGAGCAGTACTTC

V: TRBV4-2
D: TRBD1
size: many
J: TRBJ2-3
CDR3: CASSPRQGSTDTQYF
DNA: TGTGCCAGCAGCCCGAGACAGGGAAGCACAGATACGCAGTATTTT

V: TRBV7-2
D: TRBD1
size: NA
J: TRBJ1-6
CDR3: CASIRDRTLGPLHF
DNA: TGTGCCAGCATTCGGGACAGGACATTAGGACCCCTCCACTTT

V: TRBV7-3
D: NA
size: NA
J: TRBJ2-5
CDR3: CASSLTPSGSGQETQYF
DNA: TGTGCCAGCAGCTTAACGCCGTCAGGGTCAGGCCAAGAGACCCAGTACTTC

V: TRBV7-9
D: NA
size: NA
J: TRBJ1-2
CDR3: CASSLEYSGYTF
DNA: TGTGCCAGCAGCTTAGAGTACTCCGGCTACACCTTC

V: TRBV28
D: NA
size: NA
J: TRBJ1-5
CDR3: CASTGVDQPQHF
DNA: TGTGCCAGTACGGGGGTAGATCAGCCCCAGCATTTT

V: TRBV6-4
D: TRBD2
size: NA
J: TRBJ2-1
CDR3: CASSLLAGDNEQFF
DNA: TGTGCCAGCAGTCTACTAGCGGGGGACAATGAGCAGTTCTTC

V: TRBV4-1
D: TRBD2
size: NA
J: TRBJ2-1
CDR3: CASSPSLGSGRFNEQFF
DNA: TGCGCCAGCAGCCCCAGTTTGGGCAGCGGGAGGTTTAATGAGCAGTTCTTC

V: TRBV28
D: TRBD2
size: NA
J: TRBJ2-5
CDR3: CASSLPPETSGRPPETQYF
DNA: TGTGCCAGCAGTTTGCCCCCCGAGACTAGCGGGAGGCCCCCAGAGACCCAGTACTTC

V: TRBV2
D: NA
size: few
J: TRBJ2-1
CDR3: CASSENGWGDEQFF
DNA: TGTGCCAGCAGTGAAAACGGATGGGGCGATGAGCAGTTCTTC

V: TRBV10-3
D: TRBD1
size: once
J: TRBJ1-2
CDR3: CATSRDSNYGYTF
DNA: TGTGCCACCAGCCGGGACAGTAACTATGGCTACACCTTC

V: TRBV24-1
D: NA
size: NA
J: TRBJ1-1
CDR3: CATSDFRDTEAFF
DNA: TGTGCCACCAGTGATTTCCGGGACACTGAAGCTTTCTTT